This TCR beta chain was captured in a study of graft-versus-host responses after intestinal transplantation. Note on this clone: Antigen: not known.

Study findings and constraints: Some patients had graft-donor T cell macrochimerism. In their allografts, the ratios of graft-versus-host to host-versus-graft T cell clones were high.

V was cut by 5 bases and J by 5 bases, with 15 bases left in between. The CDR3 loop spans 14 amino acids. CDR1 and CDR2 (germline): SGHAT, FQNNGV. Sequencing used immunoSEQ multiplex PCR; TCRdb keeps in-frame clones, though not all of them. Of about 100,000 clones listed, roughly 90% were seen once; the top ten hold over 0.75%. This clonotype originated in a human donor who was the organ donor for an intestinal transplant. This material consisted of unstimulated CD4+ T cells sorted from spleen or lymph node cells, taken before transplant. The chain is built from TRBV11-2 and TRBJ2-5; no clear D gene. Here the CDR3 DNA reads TGTGCCAGCAGCCCGGACGGTAGCAGGGAGACCCAGTACTTC. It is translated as CASSPDGSRETQYF.